A single sample gave rise to the 7 T cell receptor beta chains below, sequenced in a study of cytomegalovirus exposure and HLA in healthy donors. With 60 Vbeta and 13 Jbeta primers, the PCR was carried out. Clones were sequenced by immunoSEQ multiplex PCR, and TCRdb holds only the in-frame ones, with some missing. The sample has about 120,000 clones, around 80% seen once. Sequencing was performed on PBMCs. The receptors originated from a female donor in good health and CMV-seropositive.

The chain uses TRBV4-1 and TRBJ1-2; D gene uncertain. Germline CDR1 is MGHRA and CDR2 is YSYEKL. The V and J ends lost 4 bases and 4 bases respectively, with 10 bases between them. The CDR3 contains 13 residues. CDR3 sequence: CASSRRETYGYTF. CDR3 nucleotides: TGCGCCAGCAGCCGACGGGAGACCTATGGCTACACCTTC.

This chain uses TRBV4-1 with TRBJ2-5; D unclear. V was trimmed by 1 base and J by 4 bases, leaving 7 bases between them. CDR1 is MGHRA and CDR2 is YSYEKL in the germline V gene. The length of the CDR3 is 13 residues. Here the CDR3 DNA reads TGCGCCAGCAGCCAAGTCCACTTAGAGACCCAGTACTTC. It yields the protein CASSQVHLETQYF.

The chain uses TRBV5-1 and TRBJ1-1, with D tentatively TRBD1 (6 bases). Trimming cost V 5 bases and J 1 base, with 18 bases left between them. This CDR3 has 16 residues. The germline V gene encodes CDR1 SGHRS and CDR2 YFSETQ. CDR3 sequence: CASRKEGGSGNTEAFF. The CDR3, as DNA: TGCGCCAGCAGAAAAGAGGGGGGGTCGGGGAACACTGAAGCTTTCTTT. The variable domain in full, with the rest retrieved from reference TRBV5-1 and TRBJ1-1, is KAGVTQTPRYLIKTRGQQVTLSCSPISGHRSVSWYQQTPGQGLQFLFEYFSETQRNKGNFPGRFSGRQFSNSRSEMNVSTLELGDSALYLCASRKEGGSGNTEAFFGQGTRLTVV.

This rearrangement joins TRBV15 to TRBJ1-6; 8 positions agree with TRBD1. The CDR3 sequence is 17 residues long. Germline CDR1 reads LNHNV; CDR2 reads YYDKDF (reference sequence). V was clipped by 3 bases and J by 6 bases; unmatched bases: 10. The CDR3 here is CATSSQTGVGFNSPLHF. DNA of the CDR3: TGTGCCACCAGCAGCCAGACAGGGGTTGGCTTTAATTCACCCCTCCACTTT.

The V gene is TRBV5-6, the J gene TRBJ1-1; no clear D. CDR3 size: 13 residues. V lost 2 bases to trimming and J lost 1 base, with 6 bases between them. Germline CDR1 and CDR2: SGHDT and YYEEEE. As DNA, the CDR3 is TGTGCCAGCAGCTTCGGAGAGAACACTGAAGCTTTCTTT. Its protein is CASSFGENTEAFF.

The chain combines TRBV7-9 with TRBJ1-1, with D perhaps matching TRBD1 (6 bases). V lost 4 bases and J 2 bases, leaving 8 bases between the germline ends. Germline V gene data show CDR1 as SEHNR and CDR2 as FQNEAQ (reference sequence). The CDR3 totals 13 residues. As DNA, the CDR3 is TGTGCCAGCAGCTGGGGGCCCAACACTGAAGCTTTCTTT. Amino acid sequence: CASSWGPNTEAFF.

V is TRBV5-4 and J is TRBJ1-6; D perhaps matches TRBD1 (6 bases). In germline, CDR1 is SGHNT, CDR2 YYREEE (reference sequence). Between the trimmed V and J ends, which lost 6 bases and 8 bases, there was a span of 15 bases. The CDR3 length is 14 residues. The CDR3 here is CASTSGAGDSPLHF. The CDR3 DNA reads as TGTGCCAGCACGTCAGGGGCTGGGGATTCACCCCTCCACTTT.